This T cell receptor beta chain derives from a study of shared T cell receptors in the human thymus. Profiling relied on immunoSEQ multiplex PCR, and the TCRdb table lists in-frame clones only, not all of them. The sample records about 380,000 clones, 95% being singletons. Sequencing was performed on thymocytes. This receptor was taken from a human donor.

In DNA form, the CDR3 reads TGTGCCAGCAGTTCCCTCGTCTCTGGACAGGGGGTCACCTACGAGCAGTACTTC. Amino acids: CASSSLVSGQGVTYEQYF. V usage is TRBV28 and J usage is TRBJ2-7, with 10 bases lining up with TRBD1. From germline, CDR1 is MDHEN and CDR2 SYDVKM. V trimming: 4 bases; J trimming: 2 bases; junction bases outside the gene matches: 14. The CDR3 length is 18 residues.